The T cell receptor (beta chain) described here comes from a study of beta chain features in type 1 diabetes. Based on CD45RO/CCR7/CD25/CD127/CD95/CD27, CD4+ regulatory, stem cell-like memory, naive and central memory cells were sorted. Expressed TCRB transcripts got sequenced, as all isolated RNA was reverse transcribed. Here immunoSEQ multiplex PCR was the method, and the copy in TCRdb shows in-frame clones only, minus some. The top ten hold around 0.05% of the sample, which has some 410,000 clones, approximately 10% seen once. This TCR came from a woman younger than 35 in good health. The source material was naive CD4+ T cells from blood.

CDR3 coding DNA: TGTGCCAGCAGCTTGACACCGTTGGTTACAATTCCCCTCCACTTT. Translating gives CASSLTPLVTIPLHF. This sequence joins TRBV7-3 and TRBJ1-6; D unclear. V was pared by 3 bases and J by 13 bases, with 19 bases between. This CDR3 has 15 residues. Germline loops: CDR1 SGHTA, CDR2 FQGTGA.